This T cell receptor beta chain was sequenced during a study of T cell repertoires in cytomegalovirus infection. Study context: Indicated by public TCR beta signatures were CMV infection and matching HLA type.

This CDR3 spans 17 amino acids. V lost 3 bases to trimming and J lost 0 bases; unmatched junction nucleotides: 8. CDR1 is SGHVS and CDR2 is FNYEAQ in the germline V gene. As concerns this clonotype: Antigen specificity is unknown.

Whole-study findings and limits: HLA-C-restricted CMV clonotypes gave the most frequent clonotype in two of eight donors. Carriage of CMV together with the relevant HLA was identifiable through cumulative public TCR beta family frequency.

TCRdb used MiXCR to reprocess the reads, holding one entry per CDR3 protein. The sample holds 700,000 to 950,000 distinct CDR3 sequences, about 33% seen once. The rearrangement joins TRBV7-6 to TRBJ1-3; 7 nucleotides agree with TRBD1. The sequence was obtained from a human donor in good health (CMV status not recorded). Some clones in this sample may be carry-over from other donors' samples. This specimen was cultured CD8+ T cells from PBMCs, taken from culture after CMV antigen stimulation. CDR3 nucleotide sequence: TGTGCCAGCAGCTTGGCGGACAGGACTACCTCTGGAAACACCATATATTTT. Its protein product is CASSLADRTTSGNTIYF.